Here is one TCR beta chain with its context. The participants were between about 18 and 90 years old and came from some 25 US areas. Recovered status in Cohort 3 required two negative PCRs, clearance, or symptom resolution. The record originates from a study of blood T cell repertoires in COVID-19. Study details: There were acute and convalescent COVID-19 samples, and they came from the United States, Italy and Spain. T cells, B-cell-depleted T cells, or PBMCs supplied cDNA or gDNA.

Only in-frame clones appear in the TCRdb table, and some are missing; sequencing was by immunoSEQ multiplex PCR. The data contain about 260,000 clones, about 82% of them seen just once; the ten biggest clones take up over 2%. The V segment lost 5 bases and the J segment 4 bases; nucleotides outside the gene matches: 23. The germline gives CDR1 SQVTM, CDR2 ANQGSEA. This CDR3 has 20 residues. The TCR originated in a woman aged 45-60 years who had recovered from COVID-19. This chain uses TRBV29-1 with TRBJ2-2; 9 bases match TRBD1. The material sequenced was PBMCs or T cells enriched from blood (not recorded which). CDR3 loop: CSVQVDRGSGGVRFTGELFF. The CDR3, as DNA: TGCAGCGTTCAGGTCGACAGGGGGTCAGGAGGGGTGCGTTTCACCGGGGAGCTGTTTTTT.